This is a list of T cell receptor beta chains from one sample in a study of blood T cell repertoires in COVID-19. Only in-frame clones appear in the TCRdb table, and some are missing; sequencing was by immunoSEQ multiplex PCR. This table has 150,000 to 200,000 clones, under 85% appearing once. The source material was peripheral blood. The origin of the receptors is a man aged 55-75 years with active or convalescent COVID-19. Both conserved end residues are part of each CDR3. A D gene is named only where the DNA matches it firmly. A clone size is listed for some rows: how often the clone was seen (once, few, many), or a class if it is expanded.

DNA | CDR3 | length | J | D | size | V
TGTGCTAGTGGTTTGGGCAGGGTGGCGACCCAGTACTTC | CASGLGRVATQYF | 13 | TRBJ2-5 | NA | NA | TRBV12-5
TGCAGTGGGCCATCCTCAGATACGCAGTATTTT | CSGPSSDTQYF | 11 | TRBJ2-3 | NA | NA | TRBV20-1
TGTGCCACCAGTGAACATACAGGGAATCAGCCCCAGCATTTT | CATSEHTGNQPQHF | 14 | TRBJ1-5 | NA | NA | TRBV24-1
TGTGCCAGTAGTATAGTAGCTGCGTTGAATGGCTACACCTTC | CASSIVAALNGYTF | 14 | TRBJ1-2 | NA | NA | TRBV19
TGTGCCAGCTCACCCCGAAAGGGAGGGCTCACTGAAGCTTTCTTT | CASSPRKGGLTEAFF | 15 | TRBJ1-1 | NA | NA | TRBV18
TGTGCCAGCTCAGTTAGCGGGAGGGCCGACAATGAGCAGTTCTTC | CASSVSGRADNEQFF | 15 | TRBJ2-1 | TRBD2 | NA | TRBV18
TGTGCCAGTAGTATGGGGGGGGCTCGCTCCCCTGAGCAGTACTTC | CASSMGGARSPEQYF | 15 | TRBJ2-7 | NA | NA | TRBV19
TGTGCCTGGAGTGCTGGGACAGGGAAGGCTAGCACCTTC | CAWSAGTGKASTF | 13 | TRBJ1-2 | TRBD1 | once | TRBV30
TGTGCCAGCAGCTCGGGTGAACAAGAGACCCAGTACTTC | CASSSGEQETQYF | 13 | TRBJ2-5 | NA | NA | TRBV11-3
TGTGCCAGCAGCATCGAACAGAGCTCCTACGAGCAGTACTTC | CASSIEQSSYEQYF | 14 | TRBJ2-7 | NA | NA | TRBV5-4
TGCAGTGCTAGCAAACTAGATTTTCGGCATTTT | CSASKLDFRHF | 11 | TRBJ1-5 | NA | once | TRBV20-1
TGTGCCAGCAGTCCCATCCTTTCCACAGGGAGGGATGGCTACACCTTC | CASSPILSTGRDGYTF | 16 | TRBJ1-2 | NA | NA | TRBV28
TGCGCCAGCAGCTTGGTGTTCGGCACCGGGGAGCTGTTTTTT | CASSLVFGTGELFF | 14 | TRBJ2-2 | NA | once | TRBV5-1
TGTGCCAGCAGCTTAGAGGGCAGGGGATACAATGAGCAGTTCTTC | CASSLEGRGYNEQFF | 15 | TRBJ2-1 | NA | NA | TRBV7-9
TGTGCCAGTAGTATAGGAGCCGGGACTAGCGTCGAGCAGTACTTC | CASSIGAGTSVEQYF | 15 | TRBJ2-7 | TRBD2 | NA | TRBV19
TGCGCCAGCAGCCGGGACAGGGTTGGGTTCACTGAAGCTTTCTTT | CASSRDRVGFTEAFF | 15 | TRBJ1-1 | TRBD1 | NA | TRBV5-1
TGTGCCAGCAGCCAAGATGGGAGTTCCAATCAGCCCCAGCATTTT | CASSQDGSSNQPQHF | 15 | TRBJ1-5 | NA | NA | TRBV3-1/TRBV3-2
TGTGCCAGCAGCGCGGGACTAGCGGGAAATAATGAGCAGTTCTTC | CASSAGLAGNNEQFF | 15 | TRBJ2-1 | TRBD2 | NA | TRBV7-8
TGTGCCAGCTCACCAGGGACTAGCGGGAGTCCGGGCGAGACCCAGTACTTC | CASSPGTSGSPGETQYF | 17 | TRBJ2-5 | TRBD2 | NA | TRBV18
TGTGCCAGCAGCTTACCCGGGGGGACTGAAGCTTTCTTT | CASSLPGGTEAFF | 13 | TRBJ1-1 | NA | once | TRBV7-9
TGTGCCAGCAGTCGCTTACAGGGTTTTGGCACGAATGAGCAGTTCTTC | CASSRLQGFGTNEQFF | 16 | TRBJ2-1 | NA | NA | TRBV27
TGTGCCAGCAGGGGGGGCGGGAGTCATACGCAGTATTTT | CASRGGGSHTQYF | 13 | TRBJ2-3 | NA | NA | TRBV28
TGCGCCAGCAGCTTGGACAGGGGGAAAAGACCTTTCTTT | CASSLDRGKRPFF | 13 | TRBJ1-1 | TRBD1 | NA | TRBV5-1
TGTGCCAGCAGCCCTCAGGGGGCCTGGCAGCCCCAGCATTTT | CASSPQGAWQPQHF | 14 | TRBJ1-5 | TRBD1 | NA | TRBV7-9
TGTGCCGGCAACCCATGGGCGGGAGGCCCCTACGAGCAGTACTTC | CAGNPWAGGPYEQYF | 15 | TRBJ2-7 | TRBD2 | NA | TRBV7-8
TGTGCCAGCAGTTCCCCCCTGGACAGGGCGGGTATGGCTTTCTTT | CASSSPLDRAGMAFF | 15 | TRBJ1-1 | TRBD1 | once | TRBV28
TGCGCCAGCAGCCAAGATCGTCAGGGATGGGAGACCCAGTACTTC | CASSQDRQGWETQYF | 15 | TRBJ2-5 | NA | NA | TRBV4-3
TGTGCCAGCAGTTCAGGGCAGACCTTGCACAATGAGCAGTTCTTC | CASSSGQTLHNEQFF | 15 | TRBJ2-1 | NA | NA | TRBV6-2/TRBV6-3
TGTGCCAGCAGTTTACCCGGGGGGGGTAGCAATCAGCCCCAGCATTTT | CASSLPGGGSNQPQHF | 16 | TRBJ1-5 | NA | NA | TRBV28
TGCAGCCAGATGATAGGGGGCAGGACAGATACGCAGTATTTT | CSQMIGGRTDTQYF | 14 | TRBJ2-3 | TRBD1 | few | TRBV29-1
TGTGCCACCAGTGATTTCGACTCTGGCTACACCTTC | CATSDFDSGYTF | 12 | TRBJ1-2 | NA | NA | TRBV24-1
TGTGCCAGCAGTTACGCCGGGCGGGAGAAGGGAAATGAGCAGTTCTTC | CASSYAGREKGNEQFF | 16 | TRBJ2-1 | TRBD2 | NA | TRBV6-5
TGTGCCAGCAGTTACTCGTGGCCAGGGGCCCCCCACGAGCAGTACTTC | CASSYSWPGAPHEQYF | 16 | TRBJ2-7 | NA | NA | TRBV6-2/TRBV6-3
TGTGCCAGCAGTTCCGGGACAGGGGGAAACATTCAGTACTTC | CASSSGTGGNIQYF | 14 | TRBJ2-4 | TRBD1 | NA | TRBV5-4
TGTGCCAGCAAAGAAGGACTACTTCCCTTCAATGAGCAGTTCTTC | CASKEGLLPFNEQFF | 15 | TRBJ2-1 | NA | NA | TRBV2
TGTGCCAGCAGCGGCACTAGCGGAGCAGATACGCAGTATTTT | CASSGTSGADTQYF | 14 | TRBJ2-3 | TRBD2 | NA | TRBV9
TGTGCCAGTAGTTCAGGGAACAATCAGCCCCAGCATTTT | CASSSGNNQPQHF | 13 | TRBJ1-5 | NA | NA | TRBV19
TGTGCCAGCAGTCCTCAGACAGGGGTGACTAATGAAAAACTGTTTTTT | CASSPQTGVTNEKLFF | 16 | TRBJ1-4 | TRBD1 | NA | TRBV28
TGTGCCAGCAGCTTAGGACAGGGGGCTTACTACGAGCAGTACTTC | CASSLGQGAYYEQYF | 15 | TRBJ2-7 | TRBD1 | NA | TRBV7-2
TGTGCCAGCAGCAAAGCGCTCTTTGAAGGGAGCTCCTACGAGCAGTACTTC | CASSKALFEGSSYEQYF | 17 | TRBJ2-7 | NA | NA | TRBV21-1
TGCGCCAGCAGGGGCGCCTACGAGCAGTACTTC | CASRGAYEQYF | 11 | TRBJ2-7 | NA | NA | TRBV5-1
TGTGCCAGCAGGGGGGGAGATACGCAGTATTTT | CASRGGDTQYF | 11 | TRBJ2-3 | NA | NA | TRBV5-4
TGTGCCAGCGCGAATAGCGGCCAAGAGACCCAGTACTTC | CASANSGQETQYF | 13 | TRBJ2-5 | NA | NA | TRBV7-9
TGTGCCAGCTCAAGGAGCTCTGGGGCCAACGTCCTGACTTTC | CASSRSSGANVLTF | 14 | TRBJ2-6 | NA | NA | TRBV18
TGTGCCAGCAGCTTGGAAGGCGGGAGGGCCCAAGAGACCCAGTACTTC | CASSLEGGRAQETQYF | 16 | TRBJ2-5 | TRBD2 | few | TRBV5-6
TGTGCCAGCCCAACTAGCCCGAACACCGGGGAGCTGTTTTTT | CASPTSPNTGELFF | 14 | TRBJ2-2 | NA | NA | TRBV14
TGTGCCAGCAGTCGCCCGGCCAGCCACGGGGGTACGCAGTATTTT | CASSRPASHGGTQYF | 15 | TRBJ2-3 | NA | NA | TRBV14
TGTGCCAGCACACCACAGGGGGCGCGCGGTAATGAGCAGTTCTTC | CASTPQGARGNEQFF | 15 | TRBJ2-1 | TRBD1 | NA | TRBV6-5
TGTGCCATCAGTGAGTTCCGGGACAATGAGCAGTTCTTC | CAISEFRDNEQFF | 13 | TRBJ2-1 | NA | NA | TRBV10-3
TGTGCCAGCAGTACGATCCGGGGGAGTGGCTACACCTTC | CASSTIRGSGYTF | 13 | TRBJ1-2 | NA | NA | TRBV7-2
TGTGCCAGCAGTGACAGCGGATTCTATGGCTACACCTTC | CASSDSGFYGYTF | 13 | TRBJ1-2 | NA | NA | TRBV6-1
TGTGCCAGCAGCTTGCGGGGGGCGTACATTCAGTACTTC | CASSLRGAYIQYF | 13 | TRBJ2-4 | NA | NA | TRBV5-4
TGTGCCACCAGTGACCCTCCGGGACAGGGGCAAGAGACCCAGTACTTC | CATSDPPGQGQETQYF | 16 | TRBJ2-5 | TRBD1 | once | TRBV24-1
TGTGCCAGCTCACCACCGAGCAGGGGGCTTGATACGCAGTATTTT | CASSPPSRGLDTQYF | 15 | TRBJ2-3 | TRBD1 | NA | TRBV18
TGTGCCAGCACTCAGGGGGCCTCTAGTACAGATACGCAGTATTTT | CASTQGASSTDTQYF | 15 | TRBJ2-3 | TRBD1 | NA | TRBV6-5